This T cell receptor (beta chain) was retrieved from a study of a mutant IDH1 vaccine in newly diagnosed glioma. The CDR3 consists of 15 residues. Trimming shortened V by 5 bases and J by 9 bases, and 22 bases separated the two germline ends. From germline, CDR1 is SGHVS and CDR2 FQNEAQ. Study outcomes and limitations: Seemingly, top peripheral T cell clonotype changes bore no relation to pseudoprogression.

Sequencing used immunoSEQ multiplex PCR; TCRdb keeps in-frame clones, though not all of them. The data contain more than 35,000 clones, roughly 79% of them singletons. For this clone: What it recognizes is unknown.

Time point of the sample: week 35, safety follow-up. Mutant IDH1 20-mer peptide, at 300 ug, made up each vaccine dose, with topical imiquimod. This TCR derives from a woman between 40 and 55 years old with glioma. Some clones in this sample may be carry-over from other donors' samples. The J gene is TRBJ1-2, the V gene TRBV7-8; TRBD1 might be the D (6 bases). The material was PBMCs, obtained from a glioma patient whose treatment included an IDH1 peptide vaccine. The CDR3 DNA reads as TGTGCCAGCAGCCCCAATCCACCACCAGGGGCGCGCTACACCTTC. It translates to CASSPNPPPGARYTF.